A single sample gave rise to the 2 T cell receptor beta chains below, sequenced in a study of T cell responses to AZD1222 COVID-19 vaccine. The protocol was immunoSEQ multiplex PCR, while the TCRdb copy is restricted to in-frame clones and leaves out a portion. This table has roughly 87,000 clones, approximately 91% appearing once. Sequencing used peripheral blood, obtained 28 days after the second AZD1222 dose. The receptor source for this set is an adult who received the AZD1222 COVID-19 vaccine.

This rearrangement joins TRBV28 to TRBJ1-6; D is undetermined. The V end lost 2 bases, the J end lost 2 bases, and 10 bases lay between the germline ends. The CDR3 sequence is 16 residues long. The V gene's germline CDR1 is MDHEN and CDR2 SYDVKM. The CDR3 is CASSLGPGAYNSPLHF. The CDR3 bases are TGTGCCAGCAGTTTAGGTCCGGGAGCCTATAATTCACCCCTCCACTTT.

Of note for this clone: One junction end does not reproduce the germline sequence, and a read error may be involved. The V gene is TRBV28, the J gene TRBJ2-2; D gene uncertain. From germline, CDR1 is MDHEN and CDR2 SYDVKM. The CDR3 has 12 amino acids. The CDR3 spells CVSSLRTGELFF. In DNA form, the CDR3 reads TGTGTCAGCAGTTTACGCACCGGGGAGCTGTTTTTT.